One and the same sample provided the 13 T cell receptor beta chains below, sequenced in a study of T cells in women clearing cervical HPV infection. The assay was immunoSEQ multiplex PCR, and TCRdb's table has in-frame clones only and misses some. This sample carries roughly 48,000 clones, with around 1.6% going to the ten biggest clones. The source material was blood buffy coat. These receptors all stem from a woman aged 18 to 75 with a cervical HPV16 infection that either progressed to CIN3+ or cleared (not recorded which).

About this clone itself: The read ends 3 residues early relative to the CDR3; the germline J gene fills the gap. The rearrangement links TRBV2 to TRBJ2-1; 12 bases align to TRBD2. The CDR3 totals 15 residues. Trimming at V came to 5 bases and at J to 7 bases, leaving 6 bases not matched to a gene. Germline V gene data show CDR1 as SNHLY and CDR2 as FYNNEI. CDR3 bases read: TGTGCCAGCAGTCCCACTAGCGGGGGGATGAATGAG. This translates into CASSPTSGGMNE. The entire CDR3 reads CASSPTSGGMNEQFF. The variable domain in full, completed from reference TRBV2 and TRBJ2-1, reads EPEVTQTPSHQVTQMGQEVILRCVPISNHLYFYWYRQILGQKVEFLVSFYNNEISEKSEIFDDQFSVERPDGSNFTLKIRSTKLEDSAMYFCASSPTSGGMNEQFFGPGTRLTVL.

A word on this clone: The read halts 3 residues ahead of the CDR3 end, with the missing end drawn from the germline J gene. The chain carries TRBV5-1 and TRBJ1-1, with unresolved D. The CDR3 has 14 amino acids. Trimming pared 3 bases from V and 5 bases from J, leaving 14 bases between. From germline, CDR1 is SGHRS and CDR2 YFSETQ. CDR3 region: CASSSPGYGTEAFF. The part of the CDR3 DNA that was read is TGCGCCAGCAGCTCCCCGGGTTATGGGACTGAA.

In regard to this clone: The read ends 3 residues shy of where the CDR3 ends; the end is completed using the germline J gene. The rearrangement joins TRBV30 to TRBJ1-2; the match to TRBD1 covers 7 bases. Germline trimming cut 4 bases from V and 4 bases from J; bases unmatched to any gene: 6. The CDR3 has 13 amino acids. The germline V gene encodes CDR1 GTSNPN and CDR2 SVGIG (reference sequence). The CDR3 sequence: CAWTRDSIYGYTF. The CDR3 bases that were read are TGTGCCTGGACCCGGGACAGTATCTATGGC.

Concerning this clone itself: The read falls 3 residues short of the CDR3 end, and the missing part is taken from the germline J gene. This chain uses TRBV4-1 with TRBJ1-4; D remains ambiguous. V was trimmed by 1 base and J by 10 bases, leaving 16 bases between them. Germline-derived CDR1 and CDR2 are MGHRA and YSYEKL. The CDR3 extends over 15 amino acids. CDR3 DNA, as far as it was read: TGCGCCAGCAGCCAAGGAAAGGAGACTGCGGCAAAA. Its translation is CASSQGKETAAK. The entire CDR3 protein is CASSQGKETAAKLFF.

In regard to this clone: The CDR3 goes on 3 residues after the read ends, and that part is filled in from the germline J gene. This chain uses TRBV30 with TRBJ1-3; unclear D gene. Germline V gene data show CDR1 as GTSNPN and CDR2 as SVGIG (reference sequence). Deletions cut 4 bases from V and 2 bases from J, with 3 bases between. The length of the CDR3 is 11 residues. The sequenced CDR3 bases are TGTGCCTGGACCGCTGGAAACACC. Its translation: CAWTAGNT. The entire CDR3 protein reads CAWTAGNTIYF.

A note on this clone: The CDR3 goes on 3 residues after the read ends, and that part is filled in from the germline J gene. The V and J genes are TRBV20-1 and TRBJ1-1; D is unclear. Trimming stripped 2 bases from V and 0 bases from J, with 10 bases between. The germline V gene has CDR1 DFQATT and CDR2 SNEGSKA (reference sequence). This CDR3 spans 14 amino acids. Here the CDR3 reads CSARPDGVNTEAFF. Partial CDR3 DNA: TGCAGTGCTAGACCTGACGGGGTGAACACTGAA.

Points on this clone: The read gets to within 3 residues of the CDR3 end, and the germline J gene fills in the rest. The rearrangement links TRBV11-3 to TRBJ2-1; D is possibly TRBD2 (5 bases). Germline V CDR1 and CDR2: SGHNT, YENEEA. Deletions cut 5 bases from V and 3 bases from J, with 11 bases between. The CDR3 extends over 14 amino acids. CDR3 sequence reads: CASSLARGYNEQFF. Partial CDR3 DNA: TGTGCCAGCAGCCTAGCCCGGGGCTACAATGAG.

In regard to this clone: The read is 3 residues too short to cover the CDR3 end, so that end is filled in from the germline J gene. V is TRBV10-1 and J is TRBJ2-1, with D uncertain. The V and J ends lost 2 bases and 0 bases respectively, with 5 bases between them. The CDR3 totals 14 residues. Per germline, CDR1 WNHNN and CDR2 SYGVQD (reference sequence). The DNA read from the CDR3 is TGCGCCAGCAGTGAGGCGGACTCCTACAATGAG. It translates to CASSEADSYNE. The whole CDR3 sequence reads CASSEADSYNEQFF.

CDR3 protein: CASSLGGAAGGSTDTQYF. The covered CDR3 bases are TGCGCCAGCAGCTTGGGGGGCGCAGCGGGGGGGAGCACAGATACG. V and J are TRBV5-1 and TRBJ2-3, with 10 nucleotides matching TRBD2. The sequence runs out 3 residues before the end of the CDR3; the remainder is reconstructed from the germline J gene. CDR3 length: 18 amino acids. The V and J ends lost 0 bases and 0 bases, in that order; junction bases with no gene match: 7. The V gene's germline CDR1 is SGHRS and CDR2 YFSETQ.

Worth noting for this clone: The read ends 3 residues shy of where the CDR3 ends; the end is completed using the germline J gene. The chain recombines TRBV2 with TRBJ2-7, with TRBD2 matching 11 bases. The V gene end was trimmed by 8 bases and the J gene end by 5 bases; junction bases not matched to a gene: 8. The CDR3 consists of 14 residues. From germline, CDR1 is SNHLY and CDR2 FYNNEI. The CDR3 DNA, read in part, is TGTGCCAGCGTTAGCGGGAGGGCTACCCACGAG. Translating gives CASVSGRATHE. The complete CDR3 protein is CASVSGRATHEQYF. Using reference TRBV2 and TRBJ2-7 for the parts outside the CDR3, the full variable domain is EPEVTQTPSHQVTQMGQEVILRCVPISNHLYFYWYRQILGQKVEFLVSFYNNEISEKSEIFDDQFSVERPDGSNFTLKIRSTKLEDSAMYFCASVSGRATHEQYFGPGTRLTVT.

Concerning this clone itself: The CDR3 end is not reached by the read, which stops 3 residues before it; the germline J gene fills it in. This chain uses TRBV6-2 or TRBV6-3 with TRBJ1-1; D unresolved. CDR1 MNHEY and CDR2 SVGEGT come from the germline V gene. This CDR3 has 13 amino acids. Trimming left V 7 bases short and J 0 bases short, with 9 bases between. Partial CDR3 DNA: TGTGCCAGCAAGCCAGGCATGAACACTGAA. This gives the protein CASKPGMNTE. The whole CDR3 protein is CASKPGMNTEAFF.

For this clone: Coverage ceases 3 residues before the CDR3 finishes, and the germline J gene fills in the end. V gene TRBV28 combines with J gene TRBJ1-4; 7 nucleotides match TRBD1. Trimming at V came to 7 bases and at J to 8 bases, leaving 13 bases not matched to a gene. Germline V gives CDR1 MDHEN, CDR2 SYDVKM. CDR3 length equals 15 residues. CDR3: CASTRSTGVGEKLFF. Incomplete CDR3 DNA: TGTGCCAGCACAAGAAGTACAGGGGTTGGGGAAAAA.

Points on this clone: The CDR3 end falls 3 residues outside the read, so it is completed with the germline J gene. V usage is TRBV7-9 and J usage is TRBJ2-5, with D uncertain. This CDR3 comprises 11 residues. V lost 5 bases and J 4 bases, leaving 5 bases between the germline ends. Germline V CDR1 and CDR2: SEHNR, FQNEAQ (reference sequence). The CDR3 loop reads CASSRGETQYF. The covered CDR3 bases are TGTGCCAGCAGCCGCGGAGAGACC.